Included here is one TCR beta chain sequence, with context. Its antigen is unidentified. Using a J-beta primer mix together with a sample-barcoded 5' primer, a second PCR was run for about 6 to 12 cycles. In TCRdb, the 5' RACE reads were re-called with MiXCR into one record per CDR3 protein. The repertoire has under 750,000 distinct CDR3 sequences, 47% of them found once; the top ten carry about 26%. Each sample used at least 7 million PBMCs. This specimen belongs to a study of blood T cells in healthy people across ages. Unmatched junction bases numbered 8, after V lost 6 bases and J lost 1 base. This CDR3 is 15 amino acids long. Germline V lookup: CDR1 KGHSH, CDR2 LQKENI. The study's findings and limits: What prevented conclusive comparison of naive and antigen-experienced cells was that PBMCs were unsorted.

The genes are TRBV18 and TRBJ2-5; TRBD2 agrees at 7 bases. Sequences were obtained from blood. The receptor was isolated from a man older than 75 in good health. As DNA, the CDR3 is TGTGCCAGCTCCACCGTCGGGGGGACCCAAGAGACCCAGTACTTC. It codes for CASSTVGGTQETQYF. Combining the CDR3 with reference TRBV18 and TRBJ2-5 gives the whole variable domain NAGVMQNPRHLVRRRGQEARLRCSPMKGHSHVYWYRQLPEEGLKFMVYLQKENIIDESGMPKERFSAEFPKEGPSILRIQQVVRGDSAAYFCASSTVGGTQETQYFGPGTRLLVL.